This T cell receptor beta chain was observed in a study of cytomegalovirus exposure and HLA in healthy donors. About the research overall: Early released data comprised tens of millions of unique TCRs from HLA-typed donors. Findings of the study overall: Being productive about 87% or about 30% of the time was typical of most TCR beta V segments in an earlier analysis. The authors enumerated under 200 TCR beta chains as linked to cytomegalovirus.

PCR involved 60 Vbeta and 13 Jbeta primers. Sequencing was performed with immunoSEQ multiplex PCR; in TCRdb, only in-frame clones are kept and a portion is missing. The table lists around 150,000 clones, 78% of them singletons. In regard to this clone: As yet, its antigen is unknown.

V was pared by 5 bases and J by 4 bases, with 13 bases of the junction left unmatched. This CDR3 comprises 18 residues. The germline V gene has CDR1 SGHVS and CDR2 FNYEAQ. The sequenced material came from PBMCs. The chain combines TRBV7-6 with TRBJ2-6; 8 nucleotides match TRBD1. The receptor was derived from a male donor in good health and CMV-seronegative. The CDR3 protein is CASSPRQGLSRGANVLTF. Written as DNA, the CDR3 is TGTGCCAGCAGCCCCCGACAGGGGCTGTCGCGAGGGGCCAACGTCCTGACTTTC.